This TCR beta chain came from a study of cytomegalovirus exposure and HLA in healthy donors. Researchers ran the PCR with 60 Vbeta and 13 Jbeta primers. Produced via immunoSEQ multiplex PCR; TCRdb's table is partial and in-frame only. The sample includes a few hundred thousand clones, 85% to 95% of them seen just once. This clone was detected only once. Its antigen is still unknown. Donors were nominally healthy when sampled, though unrecorded immune exposures were likely. Whole-study findings and limits: Later analysis associated a missense DCLRE1C variant with TCR beta V- and J-gene trimming. Sequence variants that were highly shared formed a cluster that was likely a sequencing artifact. Data from an earlier analysis indicated that most TCR beta V segments were productive either about 90% or about 30% of the time.

The material sequenced was PBMCs. The TCR originated in a girl aged 2 to 9 in good health and CMV-seronegative.

This chain's CDR3 is CASSPGDPEQYF. Here the CDR3 DNA reads TGTGCCAGCAGCCCAGGGGACCCAGAGCAGTACTTC. V is TRBV7-9 and J is TRBJ2-7; D is perhaps TRBD1 (6 bases). Trimming took 5 bases from V and 7 from J, leaving 12 bases between them. This CDR3 has 12 amino acids. Germline V gene data show CDR1 as SEHNR and CDR2 as FQNEAQ (reference sequence).